Shown below are 26 T cell receptor beta chains from a single sample sequenced in a study of blood T cell repertoires in COVID-19. The method was immunoSEQ multiplex PCR; TCRdb's version includes in-frame clones alone and lacks a portion of them. The table lists some 120,000 clones, about 79% of them singletons. Input material: peripheral blood. Source of these receptors: a man aged 40-49 years with active or convalescent COVID-19.

This clone has a handful of counts. This chain joins TRBV5-6 and TRBJ2-5; D is ambiguous. Trimming left V 4 bases short and J 4 bases short, with 14 bases between. The CDR3 sequence is 14 residues long. Germline V gives CDR1 SGHDT, CDR2 YYEEEE. This CDR3 is CASSPQLIRETQYF. Written as DNA, the CDR3 is TGTGCCAGCAGCCCACAGCTAATCCGAGAGACCCAGTACTTC.

The CDR3: CATGQGYGYTF. For the CDR3, the DNA is TGTGCCACGGGACAGGGCTATGGCTACACCTTC. J is TRBJ1-2 and V is TRBV12-3 or TRBV12-4, with TRBD1 matching over 9 bases. The length of the CDR3 is 11 residues. The V gene end was trimmed by 10 bases and the J gene end by 4 bases; junction bases not matched to a gene: 1.

This clone was found once. In DNA form, the CDR3 reads TGTGCCAGCAGCCGGGAGGTGGATACGCAGTATTTT. Translating it yields CASSREVDTQYF. The rearrangement joins TRBV7-2 to TRBJ2-3; 7 positions agree with TRBD2. V lost 5 bases to trimming and J lost 6 bases; unmatched junction nucleotides: 2. The germline CDR1 and CDR2 sequences are SGHTA and FQGNSA. The CDR3 has 12 amino acids.

This sequence joins TRBV19 and TRBJ1-2, with 7 bases fitting TRBD1. The junction had 12 bases not matched to a gene; V was cut back by 5 bases and J by 6 bases. The CDR3 runs to 15 residues. CDR1 is LNHDA, CDR2 SQIVND, per germline (reference sequence). CDR3 in amino acids: CASSGTAPLGDGYTF. CDR3 nucleotide sequence: TGTGCCAGTAGTGGGACAGCCCCGTTAGGTGATGGCTACACCTTC. Full variable domain (outside the CDR3, taken from reference TRBV19 and TRBJ1-2): DGGITQSPKYLFRKEGQNVTLSCEQNLNHDAMYWYRQDPGQGLRLIYYSQIVNDFQKGDIAEGYSVSREKKESFPLTVTSAQKNPTAFYLCASSGTAPLGDGYTFGSGTRLTVV.

The chain links TRBV14 to TRBJ1-1, with TRBD1 matching over 7 bases. The CDR3 covers 18 residues. Germline V CDR1 and CDR2: SGHDN, FVKESK. Trimming took 0 bases from V and 2 from J; bases not matched to a gene: 12. CDR3 nucleotide sequence: TGTGCCAGCAGCCAAGAATTATACTTCTCAGGGGGTAACACTGAAGCTTTCTTT. This encodes CASSQELYFSGGNTEAFF.

The chain recombines TRBV6-5 with TRBJ2-1; TRBD1 matches at 8 bases. The CDR3 totals 15 residues. Germline trimming cut 1 base from V and 6 bases from J; bases unmatched to any gene: 5. Germline lookup yields CDR1 MNHEY and CDR2 SVGAGI. CDR3 coding DNA: TGTGCCAGCAGTTACTACGACAGGGGAGGCAATGAGCAGTTCTTC. Translating gives CASSYYDRGGNEQFF.

This chain links TRBV6-1 with TRBJ2-1; D gene uncertain. Trimming removed 3 bases from V and 6 bases from J, with 15 bases in between. Germline loops: CDR1 MNHNS, CDR2 SASEGT. The CDR3 totals 15 residues. In DNA, the CDR3 is TGTGCCAGCAGTGAGCGCACGCGAATCGGCAATGAGCAGTTCTTC. Its protein is CASSERTRIGNEQFF.

The sample holds a few counts of this clone. The chain carries TRBV24-1 and TRBJ2-3, with 8 bases that match TRBD1. Germline V gene data show CDR1 as KGHDR and CDR2 as SFDVKD. V was clipped by 3 bases and J by 5 bases; unmatched bases: 9. The CDR3 totals 16 residues. The CDR3 region has the DNA TGTGCCACCAGTGATCCCACTGGGACAGGAGGAGATACGCAGTATTTT. Translated: CATSDPTGTGGDTQYF.

This clone was recorded only once. The rearrangement links TRBV11-3 to TRBJ2-5; 8 bases fit TRBD2. Trimming at V came to 5 bases and at J to 7 bases, leaving 12 bases not matched to a gene. The CDR3 has 15 amino acids. Germline assignment: CDR1 SGHNT and CDR2 YENEEA. CDR3 in DNA: TGTGCCAGCAGCCCTTCGACAGGCCGGGAGGGGACCCAGTACTTC. Protein product: CASSPSTGREGTQYF. The full variable domain, its missing parts supplied by reference TRBV11-3 and TRBJ2-5, is EAGVVQSPRYKIIEKKQPVAFWCNPISGHNTLYWYLQNLGQGPELLIRYENEEAVDDSQLPKDRFSAERLKGVDSTLKIQPAELGDSAVYLCASSPSTGREGTQYFGPGTRLLVL.

V gene TRBV15 combines with J gene TRBJ2-5, with 8 bases that match TRBD2. The CDR3 sequence is 13 residues long. J gave up 5 bases and V 6 bases, and 5 bases lay outside the gene matches. The germline CDR1 and CDR2 sequences are LNHNV and YYDKDF (reference sequence). The CDR3 sequence: CATRGAGVETQYF. For the CDR3, the DNA is TGTGCCACCAGAGGAGCGGGAGTCGAGACCCAGTACTTC.

This chain uses TRBV11-2 with TRBJ2-1; D not certain. The CDR3 runs 13 residues. V lost 3 bases, J lost 4 bases, and 7 bases lay in between. CDR1 SGHAT and CDR2 FQNNGV come from the germline V gene. The CDR3 sequence is CASSFEQYNEQFF. CDR3 nucleotide sequence: TGTGCCAGCAGCTTCGAACAGTACAATGAGCAGTTCTTC.

On this clone itself: This sample also contains other DNA sequences that code for the same CDR3. In DNA form, the CDR3 reads TGCGCCAGCAGCCTCCGGGTATCTAGCACAGATACGCAGTATTTT. Its protein is CASSLRVSSTDTQYF. V and J are TRBV5-1 and TRBJ2-3; unclear D gene. In germline, CDR1 is SGHRS, CDR2 YFSETQ. With 4 bases removed from V and 0 bases from J, the gap between germline ends came to 12 bases. CDR3 length: 15 amino acids.

The rearrangement links TRBV7-8 to TRBJ1-2; a weak D match, TRBD1 (5 bases). V shed 3 bases and J shed 8 bases, with 13 bases lying between them. This CDR3 is built from 13 residues. From germline, CDR1 is SGHVS and CDR2 FQNEAQ. The CDR3 DNA follows: TGTGCCAGCAGCTTGGGGAGGGGAGGAGGCTACACCTTC. This sequence encodes CASSLGRGGGYTF.

As for this clone: The same CDR3 arises from other DNA sequences in this sample as well. The chain employs TRBV11-2 and TRBJ1-1; 8 bases align to TRBD1. The V segment lost 3 bases and the J segment 1 base; nucleotides outside the gene matches: 1. Germline assignment: CDR1 SGHAT and CDR2 FQNNGV. The CDR3 runs to 14 residues. CDR3 loop: CASSFGQGNTEAFF. CDR3 DNA: TGTGCCAGCAGCTTCGGACAGGGGAACACTGAAGCTTTCTTT.

This chain connects TRBV9 to TRBJ1-1, with 8 bases matching TRBD1. The CDR3 covers 16 residues. V gave up 0 bases and J gave up 5 bases; unmatched junction bases: 9. The V gene's germline CDR1 is SGDLS and CDR2 YYNGEE. CDR3 amino acids: CASSVGGRGLETEAFF. The CDR3 DNA sequence: TGTGCCAGCAGCGTAGGGGGCAGGGGGCTAGAGACTGAAGCTTTCTTT.

The genes are TRBV30 and TRBJ1-5; 7 nucleotides align to TRBD1. The CDR3 spans 12 residues. CDR1 is GTSNPN, CDR2 SVGIG, per germline (reference sequence). The V segment lost 5 bases and the J segment 11 bases; nucleotides outside the gene matches: 9. The CDR3 region is CAWGEAGGAQHF. DNA for the CDR3: TGTGCCTGGGGAGAAGCAGGGGGAGCCCAGCATTTT.

This chain joins TRBV14 and TRBJ2-3; the D is unclear. V lost 1 base to trimming and J lost 4 bases, with 6 bases between them. The CDR3 has 13 residues. Per the germline V gene, CDR1 is SGHDN and CDR2 is FVKESK. As DNA, the CDR3 is TGTGCCAGCAGCCAAGCCCGGTCAGATACGCAGTATTTT. Its protein is CASSQARSDTQYF.

This chain uses TRBV14 with TRBJ1-6; no reliable D call. Deletions cut 0 bases from V and 9 bases from J, with 15 bases between. Germline V CDR1 and CDR2: SGHDN, FVKESK. This CDR3 contains 16 residues. The CDR3 sequence: CASSQDRDLRGSPLHF. CDR3 sequence (DNA): TGTGCCAGCAGCCAAGATCGCGATTTACGGGGTTCACCCCTCCACTTT. Complete variable domain (other parts from reference TRBV14 and TRBJ1-6): EAGVTQFPSHSVIEKGQTVTLRCDPISGHDNLYWYRRVMGKEIKFLLHFVKESKQDESGMPNNRFLAERTGGTYSTLKVQPAELEDSGVYFCASSQDRDLRGSPLHFGNGTRLTVT.

V and J are TRBV2 and TRBJ2-3, with a possible D match to TRBD1 (5 bases). Trimming removed 2 bases from V and 1 base from J, with 13 bases in between. This CDR3 is 16 amino acids long. Germline V gene sequence: CDR1 SNHLY, CDR2 FYNNEI. The CDR3 DNA reads as TGTGCCAGCAGTGAACTTGGGGCAGGTGGCACAGATACGCAGTATTTT. It codes for CASSELGAGGTDTQYF.

The rearrangement links TRBV5-1 to TRBJ1-2; the match to TRBD1 covers 11 bases. J was trimmed by 7 bases and V by 1 base; bases with no gene match: 6. Germline V lookup: CDR1 SGHRS, CDR2 YFSETQ. The CDR3 runs 15 residues. CDR3 DNA sequence: TGCGCCAGCAGCTTGCAGGGACAGGGGGAAGTTGGCTACACCTTC. Residues: CASSLQGQGEVGYTF.

This clone was seen only once. The gene calls are TRBV6-5 and TRBJ1-2; no clear D. Per germline, CDR1 MNHEY and CDR2 SVGAGI. V gave up 6 bases and J gave up 1 base, with 12 bases separating them. The CDR3 spans 14 residues. The CDR3 sequence: CASRDGRFNYGYTF. Written as DNA, the CDR3 is TGTGCCAGCAGAGACGGCAGGTTTAACTATGGCTACACCTTC.

This clone was counted a few times. The V gene is TRBV14, the J gene TRBJ2-7, with D possibly being TRBD1 (6 bases). Germline V gene sequence: CDR1 SGHDN, CDR2 FVKESK. This CDR3 is built from 13 residues. V lost 0 bases, J lost 3 bases, and 6 bases lay in between. Written as DNA, the CDR3 is TGTGCCAGCAGCCAAGACAGGGGCTACGAGCAGTACTTC. Protein product: CASSQDRGYEQYF.

In this sample, this clone turned up a few times. The V gene is TRBV6-2 or TRBV6-3, the J gene TRBJ1-1; D perhaps matches TRBD1 (5 bases). The germline V gene encodes CDR1 MNHEY and CDR2 SVGEGT. The CDR3 runs to 14 residues. V gave up 4 bases and J gave up 5 bases, with 14 bases separating them. This chain's CDR3 is CASSFSVRQTEAFF. CDR3 nucleotides: TGTGCCAGCAGTTTTTCTGTGAGACAGACTGAAGCTTTCTTT.

The V and J genes are TRBV7-9 and TRBJ1-2, with D possibly being TRBD1 (6 bases). Per germline, CDR1 SEHNR and CDR2 FQNEAQ (reference sequence). With 1 base removed from V and 8 bases from J, the gap between germline ends came to 11 bases. The CDR3 totals 13 residues. CDR3 nucleotides: TGTGCCAGCAGCTTAGTTGGGGGCTGGGGCTACACCTTC. Its translation: CASSLVGGWGYTF. Combining the CDR3 with reference TRBV7-9 and TRBJ1-2 gives the whole variable domain DTGVSQNPRHKITKRGQNVTFRCDPISEHNRLYWYRQTLGQGPEFLTYFQNEAQLEKSRLLSDRFSAERPKGSFSTLEIQRTEQGDSAMYLCASSLVGGWGYTFGSGTRLTVV.

CDR3 in DNA: TGTGCCAGCAGCAGCGACAGGGTTCAAAATGGCTACACCTTC. Amino acids: CASSSDRVQNGYTF. V and J are TRBV3-1 (or the pseudogene TRBV3-2) and TRBJ1-2; 7 bases agree with TRBD1. Looked up from germline, CDR1 is LGHDT and CDR2 is YNNKEL (reference sequence). The CDR3 runs 14 residues. Trimming cost V 5 bases and J 6 bases; bases outside gene matches: 9.

Remarks on this clone: The germline gene is not matched at one end of the junction; a read error may be the cause. V is TRBV30 and J is TRBJ1-1, with 8 bases identical to TRBD1. The length of the CDR3 is 14 residues. Germline V gene sequence: CDR1 GTSNPN, CDR2 SVGIG (reference sequence). CDR3 nucleotides: TGTGCCTGGAGAAACGACAGGGGTTGGTCTGAAACTTTCTTT. Residues: CAWRNDRGWSETFF.